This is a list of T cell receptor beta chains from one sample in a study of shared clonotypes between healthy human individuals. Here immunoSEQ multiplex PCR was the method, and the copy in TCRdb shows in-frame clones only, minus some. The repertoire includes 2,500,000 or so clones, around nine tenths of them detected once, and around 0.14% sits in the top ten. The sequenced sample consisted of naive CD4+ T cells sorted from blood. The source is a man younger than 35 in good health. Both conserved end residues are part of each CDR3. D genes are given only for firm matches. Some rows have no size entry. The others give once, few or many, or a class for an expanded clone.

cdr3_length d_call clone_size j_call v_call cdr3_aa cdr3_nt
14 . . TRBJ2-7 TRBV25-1 CASSEGDVIYEQYF TGTGCCAGCAGTGAGGGGGACGTTATTTACGAGCAGTACTTC
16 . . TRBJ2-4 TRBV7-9 CASSSDSFGGKNIQYF TGTGCCAGCAGCTCCGACTCCTTTGGTGGCAAAAACATTCAGTACTTC
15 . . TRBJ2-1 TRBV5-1 CASSPEGGTYNEQFF TGCGCCAGCAGCCCCGAAGGGGGTACCTACAATGAGCAGTTCTTC
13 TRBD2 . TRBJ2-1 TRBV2 CASTGLAGNEQFF TGTGCCAGCACCGGACTAGCGGGCAATGAGCAGTTCTTC
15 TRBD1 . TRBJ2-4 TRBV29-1 CSVDDRGKAKNIQYF TGCAGCGTTGACGACAGGGGTAAAGCCAAAAACATTCAGTACTTC
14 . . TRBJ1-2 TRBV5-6 CASSRGNTNYGYTF TGTGCCAGCAGCCGCGGGAATACTAACTATGGCTACACCTTC
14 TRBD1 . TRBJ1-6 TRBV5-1 CASSGGQEVSPLHF TGCGCCAGCAGCGGGGGACAGGAGGTTTCACCCCTCCACTTT
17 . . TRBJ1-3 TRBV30 CAWTTQGTSFAGNTIYF TGTGCCTGGACCACCCAAGGGACATCTTTTGCTGGAAACACCATATATTTT
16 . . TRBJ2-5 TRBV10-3 CAISEVGGADLETQYF TGTGCCATCAGTGAAGTTGGGGGCGCGGACCTCGAGACCCAGTACTTC
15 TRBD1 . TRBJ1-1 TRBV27 CASSLGTVTYTEAFF TGTGCCAGCAGTTTGGGGACAGTTACTTACACTGAAGCTTTCTTT
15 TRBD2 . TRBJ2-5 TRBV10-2 CASSEPGLAGKTQYF TGCGCCAGCAGTGAGCCGGGACTAGCGGGGAAAACCCAGTACTTC
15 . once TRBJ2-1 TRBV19 CASSDPAGPYNEQFF TGTGCCAGTAGCGATCCAGCCGGCCCCTACAATGAGCAGTTCTTC
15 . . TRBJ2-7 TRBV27 CASSRLKQGAYEQYF TGTGCCAGCAGCCGATTAAAGCAGGGAGCCTACGAGCAGTACTTC
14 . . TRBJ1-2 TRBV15 CATSRDVQGGGYTF TGTGCCACCAGCAGAGATGTACAGGGAGGTGGCTACACCTTC
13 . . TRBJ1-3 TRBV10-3 CAISSPAGNTIYF TGTGCCATCAGTTCCCCGGCGGGAAACACCATATATTTT
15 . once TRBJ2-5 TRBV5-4 CASSSSGPGQETQYF TGTGCCAGCAGCAGCTCTGGCCCGGGGCAAGAGACCCAGTACTTC
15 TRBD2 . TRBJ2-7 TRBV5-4 CASSYWAGGKGEQYF TGTGCCAGCAGCTATTGGGCGGGGGGCAAAGGCGAGCAGTACTTC
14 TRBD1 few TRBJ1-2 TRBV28 CASSISGQSYGYTF TGTGCCAGCAGTATCTCGGGACAGTCCTATGGCTACACCTTC
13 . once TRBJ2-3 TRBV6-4 CASSDSVADTQYF TGTGCCAGCAGTGACTCGGTCGCAGATACGCAGTATTTT
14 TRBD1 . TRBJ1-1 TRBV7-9 CASRADRGRTEAFF TGTGCCAGCAGAGCGGACAGGGGGCGGACTGAAGCTTTCTTT
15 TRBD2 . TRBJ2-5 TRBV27 CASSSGLAAQETQYF TGTGCCAGCAGTTCGGGACTAGCGGCGCAAGAGACCCAGTACTTC
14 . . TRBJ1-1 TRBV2 CASSVGGAGTEAFF TGTGCCAGCAGTGTGGGGGGCGCGGGCACTGAAGCTTTCTTT
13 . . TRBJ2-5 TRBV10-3 CAIRGPTQETQYF TGTGCCATCCGCGGCCCCACCCAAGAGACCCAGTACTTC
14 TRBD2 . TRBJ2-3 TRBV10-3 CAISAEAGGGTQYF TGTGCCATCAGTGCAGAAGCGGGAGGGGGTACGCAGTATTTT
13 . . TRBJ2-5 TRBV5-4 CASSQRSRETQYF TGTGCCAGCAGTCAACGATCTCGGGAGACCCAGTACTTC